These 24 T cell receptor beta chains were all obtained from the same sample, sequenced in a study of T cell responses to AZD1222 COVID-19 vaccine. Repertoires were generated with immunoSEQ multiplex PCR, while TCRdb's copy carries only in-frame clones and drops some. The repertoire holds 120,000 to 150,000 clones, with approximately 85% as singletons. The sequencing used peripheral blood, collected on day 0 of MenACWY control vaccination. These receptors all stem from an adult in good health.

V usage is TRBV5-6 and J usage is TRBJ1-1; D uncertain. Germline assignment: CDR1 SGHDT and CDR2 YYEEEE. The CDR3 spans 14 residues. Trimming left V 2 bases short and J 0 bases short, with 8 bases between. This CDR3 reads CASSLYSLNTEAFF. The CDR3 DNA is TGTGCCAGCAGCTTATACAGTTTGAACACTGAAGCTTTCTTT.

The chain combines TRBV27 with TRBJ1-5; a possible D gene is TRBD1 (5 bases). Trimming cost V 2 bases and J 8 bases, with 10 bases left between them. Germline V gene data show CDR1 as MNHEY and CDR2 as SMNVEV (reference sequence). This CDR3 contains 13 residues. CDR3: CASSLKGAEPQHF. Written as DNA, the CDR3 is TGTGCCAGCAGTTTAAAAGGGGCTGAGCCCCAGCATTTT.

This chain joins TRBV6-5 and TRBJ1-2; D not certain. The germline CDR1 and CDR2 sequences are MNHEY and SVGAGI. The CDR3 is 14 residues long. The V end was cut by 5 bases, the J end by 1 base, with 11 bases between. CDR3 in amino acids: CASSKTGSNYGYTF. For the CDR3, the DNA is TGTGCCAGCAGTAAAACCGGGAGTAACTATGGCTACACCTTC.

The chain employs TRBV12-3 or TRBV12-4 and TRBJ2-5; D gene ambiguous. Trimming pared 3 bases from V and 5 bases from J, leaving 10 bases between. This CDR3 region has 13 residues. CDR3 nucleotides: TGTGCCAGCAGTTTTGCCGGGCCGGAGACCCAGTACTTC. Translation gives CASSFAGPETQYF.

The chain links TRBV19 to TRBJ1-5, with a possible D match to TRBD1 (6 bases). The CDR3 consists of 15 residues. The germline gives CDR1 LNHDA, CDR2 SQIVND (reference sequence). Trimming left V 7 bases short and J 3 bases short, with 16 bases between. The CDR3 DNA sequence: TGTGCCAGTATCTCCGACAGGCGCCACAATCAGCCCCAGCATTTT. The encoded protein is CASISDRRHNQPQHF.

The rearrangement links TRBV9 to TRBJ1-4; D is possibly TRBD1 (6 bases). The length of the CDR3 is 16 residues. The V gene lost 0 bases and the J gene lost 8 bases, with 17 bases spanning the gap. Germline V CDR1 and CDR2: SGDLS, YYNGEE. CDR3 residues: CASSVAATGSEEKLFF. CDR3 nucleotides: TGTGCCAGCAGCGTAGCAGCGACAGGATCTGAGGAAAAACTGTTTTTT.

The chain recombines TRBV29-1 with TRBJ1-2; no clear D. V shed 0 bases and J shed 10 bases, with 12 bases lying between them. The CDR3 extends over 12 amino acids. Looked up from germline, CDR1 is SQVTM and CDR2 is ANQGSEA. The CDR3 nucleotides are TGCAGCGTTGAAGAAGGTCCACAGTTCTACACCTTC. Translating gives CSVEEGPQFYTF.

V usage is TRBV9 and J usage is TRBJ1-4, with D unresolved. The germline V and J ends were trimmed by 3 bases and 0 bases, with 3 bases remaining between them. The CDR3 contains 13 residues. Per germline, CDR1 SGDLS and CDR2 YYNGEE. CDR3 region: CASSAATNEKLFF. CDR3 in DNA: TGTGCCAGCAGCGCTGCAACTAATGAAAAACTGTTTTTT.

This clone was seen a handful of times. The chain carries TRBV5-1 and TRBJ2-1; D is possibly TRBD1 or TRBD2 (6 bases each). Trimming stripped 3 bases from V and 3 bases from J, with 16 bases between. The CDR3 runs 16 residues. Germline V gene lookup returns CDR1 SGHRS and CDR2 YFSETQ. The CDR3 protein is CASSSGDGGRYNEQFF. For the CDR3, the DNA is TGCGCCAGCAGCTCCGGCGACGGGGGCCGCTACAATGAGCAGTTCTTC.

The V gene is TRBV5-1, the J gene TRBJ2-2; 8 bases map to TRBD2. The V segment lost 0 bases and the J segment 7 bases; nucleotides outside the gene matches: 8. Germline V gene data show CDR1 as SGHRS and CDR2 as YFSETQ. The CDR3 runs to 16 residues. CDR3 protein: CASSLASGGTSGELFF. The CDR3 DNA is TGCGCCAGCAGCTTGGCCAGCGGGGGTACCAGCGGGGAGCTGTTTTTT.

The genes are TRBV6-5 and TRBJ1-1; D perhaps matches TRBD1 (5 bases). The CDR3 is 15 amino acids. Germline-derived CDR1 and CDR2 are MNHEY and SVGAGI. The ends were cut back, 2 bases at V and 3 bases at J, with 13 bases in the middle. This CDR3 reads CASSYLPGTDTEAFF. The CDR3 nucleotides read TGTGCCAGCAGTTACCTTCCAGGGACCGACACTGAAGCTTTCTTT.

This sequence joins TRBV4-1 and TRBJ1-6; no firm D call. V lost 0 bases, J lost 6 bases, and 12 bases lay in between. The CDR3 has 16 residues. In germline, CDR1 is MGHRA, CDR2 YSYEKL. In DNA, the CDR3 is TGCGCCAGCAGCCAAGATCTAGCACAGCGTAATTCACCCCTCCACTTT. Its translation is CASSQDLAQRNSPLHF.

This clone was detected only a few times. At the DNA level, this CDR3 is encoded by other sequences in the same sample as well. CDR3 loop: CASSLVGGNTEAFF. The DNA for the CDR3 is TGCGCCAGCAGCTTGGTGGGAGGGAACACTGAAGCTTTCTTT. J is TRBJ1-1 and V is TRBV5-1; D ambiguous. The CDR3 sequence is 14 residues long. Germline CDR1 and CDR2: SGHRS and YFSETQ. Trimming left V 0 bases short and J 1 base short, with 7 bases between.

V gene TRBV6-5 combines with J gene TRBJ1-1; TRBD1 might be the D (5 bases). Germline V gives CDR1 MNHEY, CDR2 SVGAGI. V was clipped by 6 bases and J by 5 bases, with 13 bases between them. This CDR3 is built from 13 residues. This chain's CDR3 is CASRRAGGTEAFF. CDR3 nucleotides: TGTGCCAGCAGGAGGGCGGGGGGGACTGAAGCTTTCTTT.

The rearrangement links TRBV6-5 to TRBJ1-1; D is undetermined. With 0 bases removed from V and 4 bases from J, the gap between germline ends came to 15 bases. There are 16 residues in the CDR3. Looked up from germline, CDR1 is MNHEY and CDR2 is SVGAGI. The CDR3 bases are TGTGCCAGCAGTTACTCGAGGCGGGGATCGGGCACTGAAGCTTTCTTT. This codes for CASSYSRRGSGTEAFF.

The J gene is TRBJ2-2, the V gene TRBV4-1, with a tentative D call TRBD1 (6 bases). Trimming shortened V by 1 base and J by 4 bases, and 13 bases separated the two germline ends. The germline CDR1 and CDR2 sequences are MGHRA and YSYEKL. This CDR3 region has 16 residues. DNA for the CDR3: TGCGCCAGCAGCCAAGGGGGACAAAGGGCCACCGGGGAGCTGTTTTTT. This sequence encodes CASSQGGQRATGELFF.

This clone was observed a few times. This sequence joins TRBV5-6 and TRBJ2-4; 14 bases agree with TRBD2. The germline V gene has CDR1 SGHDT and CDR2 YYEEEE. Trimming at V came to 3 bases and at J to 5 bases, leaving 10 bases not matched to a gene. The CDR3 spans 18 residues. The DNA for the CDR3 is TGTGCCAGCAGCTCAGGACTAGCGGGGGGTTTCCGGGAAAACATTCAGTACTTC. Translating gives CASSSGLAGGFRENIQYF.

The V and J genes are TRBV19 and TRBJ1-2, with D unclear. The CDR3 sequence is 13 residues long. With 7 bases removed from V and 4 bases from J, the gap between germline ends came to 13 bases. Germline loops: CDR1 LNHDA, CDR2 SQIVND (reference sequence). The CDR3 here is CASTSPQRYGYTF. CDR3 sequence (DNA): TGTGCCAGTACCTCCCCCCAGCGCTATGGCTACACCTTC.

This clone has just a few counts. The chain recombines TRBV27 with TRBJ2-7, with 7 bases fitting TRBD1. The CDR3 is made up of 15 amino acids. The V gene end was trimmed by 3 bases and the J gene end by 2 bases; junction bases not matched to a gene: 7. Per the germline V gene, CDR1 is MNHEY and CDR2 is SMNVEV (reference sequence). The CDR3 region is CASSFIPGGPYEQYF. DNA of the CDR3: TGTGCCAGCAGTTTCATACCAGGGGGTCCCTACGAGCAGTACTTC.

The V call is TRBV28, the J call TRBJ2-5; perhaps D is TRBD1 or TRBD2 (6 bases each). The CDR3 has 14 residues. V lost 6 bases, J lost 5 bases, and 16 bases lay in between. CDR1 and CDR2 from the germline V gene are MDHEN and SYDVKM. The CDR3, as DNA: TGTGCCAGCAGCAAGGGGGGCTCGTGGGAGACCCAGTACTTC. This sequence encodes CASSKGGSWETQYF.

Many counts were recorded for this clone. V usage is TRBV19 and J usage is TRBJ1-5; the match to TRBD1 covers 7 bases. V lost 6 bases and J lost 0; bases outside the gene matches: 8. CDR3 length: 16 amino acids. In germline, CDR1 is LNHDA, CDR2 SQIVND (reference sequence). The CDR3 sequence is CASSPRQGNSNQPQHF. CDR3 sequence (DNA): TGTGCCAGTAGCCCAAGACAGGGAAATAGCAATCAGCCCCAGCATTTT.

The CDR3 region is CASSLPGQLEQYF. The CDR3 DNA reads TGTGCCAGCTCACTACCGGGACAGTTGGAGCAGTACTTC. The chain joins TRBV18 to TRBJ2-7, with 7 bases aligning to TRBD1. J gave up 7 bases and V 4 bases, and 7 bases lay outside the gene matches. The germline gives CDR1 KGHSH, CDR2 LQKENI. The CDR3 is 13 amino acids.

This chain connects TRBV19 to TRBJ1-6; D is unclear. Trimming took 4 bases from V and 4 from J, leaving 11 bases between them. Germline lookup yields CDR1 LNHDA and CDR2 SQIVND (reference sequence). The CDR3 covers 15 residues. CDR3 coding DNA: TGTGCCAGTAGTACCGAAATGGGGTATAATTCACCCCTCCACTTT. Protein product: CASSTEMGYNSPLHF.

The chain has TRBV4-1 and TRBJ1-1; no reliable D call. The CDR3 consists of 13 residues. The germline V gene encodes CDR1 MGHRA and CDR2 YSYEKL. V lost 4 bases to trimming and J lost 8 bases, with 14 bases between them. CDR3 in DNA: TGCGCCAGCAGCCCGACGCCCCAAGAGGAAGCTTTCTTT. It yields the protein CASSPTPQEEAFF.